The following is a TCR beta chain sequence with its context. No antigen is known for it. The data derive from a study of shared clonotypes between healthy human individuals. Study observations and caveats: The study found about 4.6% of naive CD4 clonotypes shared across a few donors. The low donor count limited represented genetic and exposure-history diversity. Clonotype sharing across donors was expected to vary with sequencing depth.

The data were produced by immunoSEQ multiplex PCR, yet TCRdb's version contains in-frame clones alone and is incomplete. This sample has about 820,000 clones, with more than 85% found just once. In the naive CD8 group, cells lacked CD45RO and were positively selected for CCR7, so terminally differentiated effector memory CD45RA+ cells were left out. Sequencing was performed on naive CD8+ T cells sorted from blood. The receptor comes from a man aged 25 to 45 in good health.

CDR3 in amino acids: CASSEGQIYEQYF. The CDR3 region has the DNA TGTGCCAGCAGTGAGGGCCAAATCTACGAGCAGTACTTC. The rearrangement links TRBV6-1 to TRBJ2-7; D gene ambiguous. Germline-derived CDR1 and CDR2 are MNHNS and SASEGT. The V end lost 3 bases, the J end lost 3 bases, and 9 bases lay between the germline ends. CDR3 length equals 13 residues.